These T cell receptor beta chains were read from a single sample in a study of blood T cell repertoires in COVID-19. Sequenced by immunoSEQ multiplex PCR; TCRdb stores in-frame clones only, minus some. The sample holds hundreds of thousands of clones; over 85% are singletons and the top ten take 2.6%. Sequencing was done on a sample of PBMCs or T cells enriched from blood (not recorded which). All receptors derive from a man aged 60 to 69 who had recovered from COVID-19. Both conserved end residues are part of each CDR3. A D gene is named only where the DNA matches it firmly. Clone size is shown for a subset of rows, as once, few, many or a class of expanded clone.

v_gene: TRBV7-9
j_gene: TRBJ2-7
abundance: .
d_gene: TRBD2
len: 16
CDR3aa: CASSTGTSGSSYEQYF
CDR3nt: TGTGCCAGCAGCACCGGGACTAGCGGGAGCTCCTACGAGCAGTACTTC

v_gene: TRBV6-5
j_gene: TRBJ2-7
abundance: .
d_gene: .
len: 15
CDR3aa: CASKRTGLQGAEQYF
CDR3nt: TGTGCCAGCAAACGAACGGGACTGCAGGGCGCTGAGCAGTACTTC

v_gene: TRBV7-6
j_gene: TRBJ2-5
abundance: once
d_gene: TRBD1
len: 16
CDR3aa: CASSLNWVGQQETQYF
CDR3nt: TGTGCCAGCAGCTTAAATTGGGTGGGACAGCAAGAGACCCAGTACTTC

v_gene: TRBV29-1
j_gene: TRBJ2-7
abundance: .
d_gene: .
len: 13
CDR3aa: CSVIQGLSHEQYF
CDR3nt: TGCAGCGTTATCCAAGGACTCTCCCACGAGCAGTACTTC

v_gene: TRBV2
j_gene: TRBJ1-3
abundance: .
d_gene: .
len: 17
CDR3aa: CASSEGTVGFVGNTIYF
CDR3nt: TGTGCCAGCAGTGAAGGGACAGTGGGATTCGTGGGAAACACCATATATTTT

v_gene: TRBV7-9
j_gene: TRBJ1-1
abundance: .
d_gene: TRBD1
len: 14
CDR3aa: CASSQTGGNTEAFF
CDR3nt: TGTGCCAGCAGCCAGACAGGGGGCAACACTGAAGCTTTCTTT

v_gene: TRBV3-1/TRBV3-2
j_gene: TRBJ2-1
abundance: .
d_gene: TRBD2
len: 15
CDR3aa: CASSQLAGVGNEQFF
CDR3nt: TGTGCCAGCAGCCAGCTAGCGGGAGTCGGCAATGAGCAGTTCTTC

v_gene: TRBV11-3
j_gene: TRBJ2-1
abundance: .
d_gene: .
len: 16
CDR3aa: CASSLERVSSYNEQFF
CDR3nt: TGTGCCAGCAGCTTAGAGCGGGTTAGCTCCTACAATGAGCAGTTCTTC

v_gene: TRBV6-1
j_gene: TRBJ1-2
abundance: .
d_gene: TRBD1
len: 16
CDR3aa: CASSEEGAQVDYGYTF
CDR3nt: TGTGCCAGCAGTGAAGAGGGGGCCCAAGTCGACTATGGCTACACCTTC

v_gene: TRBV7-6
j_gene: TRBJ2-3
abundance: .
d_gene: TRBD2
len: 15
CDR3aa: CASSSGTSGGNTQYF
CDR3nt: TGTGCCAGCAGCTCCGGGACTAGCGGTGGAAATACGCAGTATTTT

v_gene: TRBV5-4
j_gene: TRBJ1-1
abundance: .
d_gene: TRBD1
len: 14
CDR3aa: CASSRDRDNTEAFF
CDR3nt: TGTGCCAGCAGCCGGGACAGGGACAACACTGAAGCTTTCTTT

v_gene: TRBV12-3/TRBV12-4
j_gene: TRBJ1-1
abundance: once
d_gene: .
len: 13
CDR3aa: CASSPSGIFRAFF
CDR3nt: TGTGCCAGCAGTCCCTCCGGGATCTTTCGAGCTTTCTTT

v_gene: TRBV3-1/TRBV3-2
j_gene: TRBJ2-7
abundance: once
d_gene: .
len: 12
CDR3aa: CASSQVNSEQYF
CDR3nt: TGTGCCAGCAGCCAAGTGAACAGCGAGCAGTACTTC

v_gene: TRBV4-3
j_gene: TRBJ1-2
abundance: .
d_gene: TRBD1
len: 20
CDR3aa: CASSQHSYYRDRYRGYGYTF
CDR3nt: TGCGCCAGCAGCCAACATTCCTATTACCGGGACAGATATCGGGGATATGGCTACACCTTC

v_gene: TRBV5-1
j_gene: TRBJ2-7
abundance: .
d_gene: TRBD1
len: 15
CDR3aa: CASSLVADRAIEQYF
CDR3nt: TGCGCCAGCAGCTTGGTCGCGGACAGGGCTATCGAGCAGTACTTC

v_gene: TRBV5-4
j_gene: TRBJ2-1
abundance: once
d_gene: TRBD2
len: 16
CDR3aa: CASSLPLAGVDNEQFF
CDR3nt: TGTGCCAGCAGCTTGCCGTTAGCGGGAGTAGACAATGAGCAGTTCTTC

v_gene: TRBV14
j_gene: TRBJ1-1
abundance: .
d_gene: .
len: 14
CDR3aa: CASSHNSGNTEAFF
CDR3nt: TGTGCCAGCAGCCACAATTCAGGGAACACTGAAGCTTTCTTT

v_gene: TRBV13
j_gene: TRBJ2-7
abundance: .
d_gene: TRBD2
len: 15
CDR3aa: CASSLGLAGAREQYF
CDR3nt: TGTGCCAGCAGCTTAGGCCTAGCGGGGGCGAGGGAGCAGTACTTC

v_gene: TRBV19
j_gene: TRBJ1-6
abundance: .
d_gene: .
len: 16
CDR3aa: CASSRFGSSYNSPLHF
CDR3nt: TGTGCCAGTAGTAGATTTGGGAGCTCCTATAATTCACCCCTCCACTTT

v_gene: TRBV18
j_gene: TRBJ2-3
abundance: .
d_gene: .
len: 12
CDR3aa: CASSLRHDTQYF
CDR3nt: TGTGCCAGCTCACTCCGACATGATACGCAGTATTTT

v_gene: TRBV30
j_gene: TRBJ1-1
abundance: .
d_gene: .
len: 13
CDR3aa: CAWSVQGRGEAFF
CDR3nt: TGTGCCTGGAGTGTACAGGGAAGAGGGGAAGCTTTCTTT

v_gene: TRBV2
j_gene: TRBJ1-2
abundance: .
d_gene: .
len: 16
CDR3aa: CASFRAGEPIHYGYTF
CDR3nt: TGTGCCAGCTTCAGGGCAGGGGAGCCCATACACTATGGCTACACCTTC

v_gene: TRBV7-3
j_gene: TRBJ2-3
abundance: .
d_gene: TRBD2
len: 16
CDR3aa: CASSLGLAGGTDTQYF
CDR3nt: TGTGCCAGCAGCTTAGGGTTAGCGGGGGGGACAGATACGCAGTATTTT

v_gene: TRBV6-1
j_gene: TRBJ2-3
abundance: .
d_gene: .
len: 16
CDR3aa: CASSERGGLATDTQYF
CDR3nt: TGTGCCAGCAGTGAAAGGGGGGGTCTAGCGACAGATACGCAGTATTTT

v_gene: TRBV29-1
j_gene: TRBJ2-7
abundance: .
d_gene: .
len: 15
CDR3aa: CSILSTGGQAYEQYF
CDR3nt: TGCAGCATCCTCTCGACCGGGGGTCAAGCTTACGAGCAGTACTTC

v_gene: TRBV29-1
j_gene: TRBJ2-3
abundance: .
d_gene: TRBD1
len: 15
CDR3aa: CSVVGGTASTDTQYF
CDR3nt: TGCAGCGTTGTAGGTGGGACAGCTAGCACAGATACGCAGTATTTT

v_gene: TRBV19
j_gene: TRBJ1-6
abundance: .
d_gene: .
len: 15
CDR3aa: CASKGESSYNSPLHF
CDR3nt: TGTGCCAGTAAGGGAGAAAGCTCCTATAATTCACCCCTCCACTTT

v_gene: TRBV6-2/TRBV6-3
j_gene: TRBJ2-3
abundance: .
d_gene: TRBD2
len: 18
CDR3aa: CASSYPTSGAPSTDTQYF
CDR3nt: TGTGCCAGCAGTTACCCCACTAGCGGGGCCCCTAGCACAGATACGCAGTATTTT